The next 16 T cell receptor beta chains were all read from a single sample in a study of T-cell reconstitution after alpha-beta-depleted transplantation in children listed by TCRdb under 2016. The receptor library was made with PCR. TCRdb lists the instrument as Illumina HiSeq 2500. Molecular barcoding was employed in the preparation of TCR libraries, with unique molecular identifiers being used to normalize TCRbeta repertoire quantification. Through fastp at Q25 and MiXCR, TCRdb rebuilt clones from the public reads, retaining in-frame beta chains. Each entry merges the rows of one CDR3 protein and shows their most common DNA and genes. The sample table contains about 640,000 distinct CDR3 sequences; only one count was recorded for over 15% of them. Approximately 1.1% of the sample rests with the top ten. The sample here was PBMCs from the stem cell graft donor, taken from the stem cell graft. Receptors were obtained from a human donor who donated a stem cell graft to a child with acute myeloid leukemia.

This clonotype was seen only a few times. J is TRBJ2-1 and V is TRBV12-3 or TRBV12-4; 8 bases align to TRBD2. V lost 6 bases to trimming and J lost 9 bases; unmatched junction nucleotides: 7. The CDR3 length is 13 residues. The CDR3 sequence: CASSPGGVGEQFF. DNA of the CDR3: TGTGCCAGCAGCCCCGGGGGGGTCGGTGAGCAGTTCTTC.

A few counts support this clonotype. The V and J genes are TRBV7-9 and TRBJ2-1; D is undetermined. The germline V and J ends were trimmed by 4 bases and 4 bases, with 17 bases remaining between them. The germline V gene has CDR1 SEHNR and CDR2 FQNEAQ (reference sequence). The CDR3 loop spans 16 amino acids. CDR3 in DNA: TGTGCCAGCAGCTCTGGACCTTACAGCGAGTACAATGAGCAGTTCTTC. Protein: CASSSGPYSEYNEQFF.

V usage is TRBV6-1 and J usage is TRBJ2-5; 9 nucleotides line up with TRBD2. Per germline, CDR1 MNHNS and CDR2 SASEGT. This CDR3 is built from 16 residues. The V segment lost 7 bases and the J segment 3 bases; nucleotides outside the gene matches: 12. The CDR3 sequence: CASTPLAGGRKETQYF. The CDR3 DNA is TGTGCCAGCACCCCACTTGCGGGGGGGAGAAAAGAGACCCAGTACTTC.

This clonotype has ten or more counts. Here the CDR3 DNA reads TGTGCCAGCAGTTACTCAGGCCCTGTGGATACGCAGTATTTT. Its protein is CASSYSGPVDTQYF. The rearrangement uses TRBV6-5 and TRBJ2-3, with D uncertain. Germline assignment: CDR1 MNHEY and CDR2 SVGAGI. CDR3 length: 14 residues. V lost 0 bases, J lost 6 bases, and 10 bases lay in between.

This clonotype was recorded once. V usage is TRBV27 and J usage is TRBJ2-2, with 12 bases matching TRBD2. V lost 8 bases and J lost 0; bases outside the gene matches: 4. Germline lookup yields CDR1 MNHEY and CDR2 SMNVEV (reference sequence). The CDR3 is 16 amino acids. The chain's CDR3 is CASGGLAGTNTGELFF. The CDR3 DNA reads as TGTGCCAGCGGAGGACTAGCGGGGACGAACACCGGGGAGCTGTTTTTT.

The table lists this clonotype with many counts. The J gene is TRBJ1-3, the V gene TRBV20-1, with D unresolved. The CDR3 spans 13 residues. Germline CDR1 and CDR2: DFQATT and SNEGSKA (reference sequence). Trimming removed 3 bases from V and 1 base from J, with 7 bases in between. CDR3 protein: CSASMGSGNTIYF. In DNA form, the CDR3 reads TGCAGTGCTAGTATGGGTTCTGGAAACACCATATATTTT.

This clonotype showed up many times. The V gene is TRBV20-1, the J gene TRBJ2-5; TRBD1 agrees at 7 bases. The CDR3 covers 11 residues. Trimming at V came to 7 bases and at J to 4 bases, leaving 3 bases not matched to a gene. The germline CDR1 and CDR2 sequences are DFQATT and SNEGSKA (reference sequence). The CDR3 sequence: CSVRTGETQYF. Here the CDR3 DNA reads TGCAGTGTCAGGACAGGAGAGACCCAGTACTTC.

This clonotype has a count of ten or more. The chain is built from TRBV12-3 or TRBV12-4 and TRBJ2-1; 10 bases are shared with TRBD2. V was clipped by 3 bases and J by 4 bases; unmatched bases: 9. The CDR3 length is 17 residues. Written as DNA, the CDR3 is TGTGCCAGCAGTTTGAATAGCGGGGGGCCTAGATACAATGAGCAGTTCTTC. Residues: CASSLNSGGPRYNEQFF.

The gene calls are TRBV4-1 and TRBJ2-7; 9 positions match TRBD1. Germline V lookup: CDR1 MGHRA, CDR2 YSYEKL. V lost 1 base and J lost 5; bases outside the gene matches: 15. The CDR3 sequence is 18 residues long. The CDR3 protein is CASSQVGPGTGQPDEQYF. The DNA for the CDR3 is TGCGCCAGCAGCCAAGTGGGACCTGGGACAGGGCAGCCGGACGAGCAGTACTTC.

This rearrangement joins TRBV12-3 or TRBV12-4 to TRBJ1-4, with 10 positions matching TRBD1. V lost 4 bases and J lost 6; bases outside the gene matches: 2. CDR3 length equals 14 residues. The CDR3 region has the DNA TGTGCCAGCAGTTCGGGACAGGGGTATGAAAAACTGTTTTTT. Its translation: CASSSGQGYEKLFF.

The chain couples TRBV7-7 to TRBJ1-1, with a tentative D call TRBD1 (5 bases). This CDR3 comprises 13 residues. Trimming left V 5 bases short and J 6 bases short, with 13 bases between. Germline V gives CDR1 SSHAT, CDR2 FNYEAQ (reference sequence). Here the CDR3 DNA reads TGTGCCAGCAGCGCCAGGGCCGGGGCTGAAGCTTTCTTT. The encoded protein is CASSARAGAEAFF.

This clonotype was observed a few times. The V call is TRBV5-1, the J call TRBJ2-7; 11 nucleotides line up with TRBD1. Germline values: CDR1 SGHRS, CDR2 YFSETQ. Trimming removed 4 bases from V and 3 bases from J; junction bases left unmatched: 9. This CDR3 comprises 16 residues. CDR3 in amino acids: CASSLSGTGGNYEQYV. The CDR3 region has the DNA TGCGCCAGCAGCCTCTCCGGGACAGGGGGAAACTACGAGCAGTACGTC.

Of note for this clonotype: This may be a read error, as it is one base from a much larger clone. V and J are TRBV29-1 and TRBJ2-1, with 7 bases lining up with TRBD2. The germline gives CDR1 SQVTM, CDR2 ANQGSEA. The CDR3 runs to 14 residues. CDR3 in DNA: TGCAGCGGGGAGGGGCACCCCACCTACTATGAGCAGTTCTTC. Translated: CSGEGHPTYYEQFF.

This clonotype has just a few counts. The chain is built from TRBV6-1 and TRBJ1-1; D call uncertain. CDR3 length equals 14 residues. Germline CDR1 is MNHNS and CDR2 is SASEGT. V gave up 8 bases and J gave up 2 bases, with 15 bases separating them. The CDR3 spells CASGRVPRNTEAFF. CDR3 DNA sequence: TGTGCCAGCGGACGGGTACCTAGAAACACTGAAGCTTTCTTT.

Many counts were recorded for this clonotype. The chain employs TRBV27 and TRBJ2-1; 9 bases fit TRBD1. J lost 5 bases, V lost 3 bases, and 5 bases had no gene match. Germline V gene sequence: CDR1 MNHEY, CDR2 SMNVEV (reference sequence). The CDR3 length is 15 residues. CDR3 nucleotides: TGTGCCAGCAGTTTGGGACAGGGAGGGAACAATGAGCAGTTCTTC. It is translated as CASSLGQGGNNEQFF.

The rearrangement joins TRBV12-3 or TRBV12-4 to TRBJ1-4, with D maybe TRBD1 (5 bases). V shed 3 bases and J shed 8 bases, with 13 bases lying between them. The CDR3 runs to 14 residues. For the CDR3, the DNA is TGTGCCAGCAGTTTGAGCCAGGGTGGGGAAAAACTGTTTTTT. It specifies CASSLSQGGEKLFF.